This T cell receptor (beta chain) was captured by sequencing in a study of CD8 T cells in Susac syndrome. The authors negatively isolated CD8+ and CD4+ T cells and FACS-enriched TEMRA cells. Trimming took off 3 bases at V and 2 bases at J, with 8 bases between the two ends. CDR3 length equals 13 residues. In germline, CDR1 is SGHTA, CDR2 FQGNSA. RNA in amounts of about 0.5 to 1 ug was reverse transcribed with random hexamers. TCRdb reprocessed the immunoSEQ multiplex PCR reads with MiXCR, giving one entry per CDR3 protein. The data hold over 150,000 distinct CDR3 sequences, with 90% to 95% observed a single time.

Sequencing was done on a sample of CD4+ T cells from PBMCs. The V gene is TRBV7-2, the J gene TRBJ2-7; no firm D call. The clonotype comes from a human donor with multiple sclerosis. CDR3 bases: TGTGCCAGCAGCTTTTCCCATGCCTACGAGCAGTACTTC. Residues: CASSFSHAYEQYF.